This note documents a single T cell receptor (beta chain) sequence. These data are taken from a study of blood T cell repertoires in COVID-19. Study background: The study drew acute and convalescent COVID-19 samples from the United States, Italy and Spain.

CDR3 size: 15 residues. Trimming at V came to 4 bases and at J to 3 bases, leaving 3 bases not matched to a gene. Germline lookup yields CDR1 KGHDR and CDR2 SFDVKD. Authors' processing steps: Estimated nucleated cell counts came from reference gene primer amplification. Sequencing used immunoSEQ multiplex PCR; TCRdb keeps in-frame clones, though not all of them. The V and J calls and clone size come from that table; D and trimming were worked out from the DNA. The sample lists some 220,000 clones, 80% to 90% occurring once. Grouping used clinical history reported by participants in a survey and questionnaire.

The chain carries TRBV24-1 and TRBJ2-1, with TRBD2 matching over 9 bases. Sequenced material: PBMCs or T cells enriched from blood (not recorded which). The receptor was isolated from a woman under 30 in a cohort exposed to, infected with or recovered from COVID-19 (not recorded which). The CDR3 DNA is TGTGCCACCAGTGAAGCTAGCGGGATCTACAATGAGCAGTTCTTC. Translating it yields CATSEASGIYNEQFF.